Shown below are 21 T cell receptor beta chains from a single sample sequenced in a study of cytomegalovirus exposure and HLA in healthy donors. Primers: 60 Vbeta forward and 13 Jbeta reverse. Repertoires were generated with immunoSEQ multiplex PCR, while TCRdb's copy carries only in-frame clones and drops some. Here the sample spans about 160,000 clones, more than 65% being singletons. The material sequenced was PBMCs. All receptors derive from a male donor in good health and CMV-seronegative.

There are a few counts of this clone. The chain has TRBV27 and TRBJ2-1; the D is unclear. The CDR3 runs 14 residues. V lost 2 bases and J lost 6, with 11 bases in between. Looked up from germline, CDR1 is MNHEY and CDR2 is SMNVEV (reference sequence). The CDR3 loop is CASSLRKRGNEQFF. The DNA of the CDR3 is TGTGCCAGCAGTTTACGAAAAAGAGGCAATGAGCAGTTCTTC.

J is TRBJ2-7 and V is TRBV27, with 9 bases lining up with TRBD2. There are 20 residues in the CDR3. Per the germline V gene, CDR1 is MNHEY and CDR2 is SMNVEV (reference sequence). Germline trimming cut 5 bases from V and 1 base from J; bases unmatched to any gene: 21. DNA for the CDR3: TGTGCCAGCAGTCCAAAAGCATGGCGGGGGGGCCTAATTATGTCCTACGAGCAGTACTTC. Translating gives CASSPKAWRGGLIMSYEQYF.

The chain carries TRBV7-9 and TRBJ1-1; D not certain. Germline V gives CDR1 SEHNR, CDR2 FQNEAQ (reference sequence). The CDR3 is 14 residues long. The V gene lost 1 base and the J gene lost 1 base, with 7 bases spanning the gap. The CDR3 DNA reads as TGTGCCAGCAGCTTAGACATAAAGAACACTGAAGCTTTCTTT. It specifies CASSLDIKNTEAFF.

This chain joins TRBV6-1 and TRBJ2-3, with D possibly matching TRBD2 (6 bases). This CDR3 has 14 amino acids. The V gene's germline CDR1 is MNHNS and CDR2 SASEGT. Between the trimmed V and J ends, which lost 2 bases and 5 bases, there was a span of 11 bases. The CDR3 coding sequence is TGTGCCAGCAGTGAAAATGGCGGGGTAGATACGCAGTATTTT. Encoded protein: CASSENGGVDTQYF.

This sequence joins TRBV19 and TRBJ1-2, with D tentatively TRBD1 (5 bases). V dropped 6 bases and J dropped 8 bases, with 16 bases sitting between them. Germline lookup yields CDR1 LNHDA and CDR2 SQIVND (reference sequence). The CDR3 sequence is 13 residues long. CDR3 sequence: CASSKQGLMGYTF. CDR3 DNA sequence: TGTGCCAGTAGCAAGCAGGGTCTCATGGGCTACACCTTC.

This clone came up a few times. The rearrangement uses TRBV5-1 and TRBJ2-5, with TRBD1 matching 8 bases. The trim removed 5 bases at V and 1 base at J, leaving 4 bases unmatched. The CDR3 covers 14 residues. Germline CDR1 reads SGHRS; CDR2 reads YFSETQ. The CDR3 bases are TGCGCCAGCAGGGCCACAGGGGGCCAAGAGACCCAGTACTTC. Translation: CASRATGGQETQYF.

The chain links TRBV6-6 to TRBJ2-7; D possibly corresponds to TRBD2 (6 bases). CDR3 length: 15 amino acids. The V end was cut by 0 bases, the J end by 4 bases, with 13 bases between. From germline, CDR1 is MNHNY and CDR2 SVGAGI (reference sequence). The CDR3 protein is CASSYSSWGRYEQYF. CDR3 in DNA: TGTGCCAGCAGTTACTCGTCTTGGGGGAGGTACGAGCAGTACTTC.

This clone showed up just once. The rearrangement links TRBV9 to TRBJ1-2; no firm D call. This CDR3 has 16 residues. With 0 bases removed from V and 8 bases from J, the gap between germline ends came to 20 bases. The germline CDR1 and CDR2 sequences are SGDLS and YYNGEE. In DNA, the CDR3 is TGTGCCAGCAGCGTAGAGGTGTCCCGGCAAGGCGGAGGCTACACCTTC. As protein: CASSVEVSRQGGGYTF. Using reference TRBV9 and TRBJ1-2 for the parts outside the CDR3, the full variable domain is DSGVTQTPKHLITATGQRVTLRCSPRSGDLSVYWYQQSLDQGLQFLIQYYNGEERAKGNILERFSAQQFPDLHSELNLSSLELGDSALYFCASSVEVSRQGGGYTFGSGTRLTVV.

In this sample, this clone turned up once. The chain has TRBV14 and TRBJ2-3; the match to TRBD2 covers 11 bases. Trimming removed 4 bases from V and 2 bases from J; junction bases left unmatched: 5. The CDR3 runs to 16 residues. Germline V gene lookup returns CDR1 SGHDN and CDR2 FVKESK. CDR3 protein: CASSRLAGLNTDTQYF. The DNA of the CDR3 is TGTGCCAGCAGCCGACTAGCGGGACTTAACACAGATACGCAGTATTTT.

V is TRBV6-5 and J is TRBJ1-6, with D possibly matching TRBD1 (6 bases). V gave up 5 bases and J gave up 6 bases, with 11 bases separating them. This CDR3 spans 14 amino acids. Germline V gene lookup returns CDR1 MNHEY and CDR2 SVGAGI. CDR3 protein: CASSRSRGNSPLHF. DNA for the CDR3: TGTGCCAGCAGTCGGAGCAGGGGTAATTCACCCCTCCACTTT.

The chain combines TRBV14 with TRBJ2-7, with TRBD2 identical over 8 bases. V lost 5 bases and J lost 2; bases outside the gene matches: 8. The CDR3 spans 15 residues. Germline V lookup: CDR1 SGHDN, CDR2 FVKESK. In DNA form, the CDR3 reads TGTGCCAGCAGCAAAGGACTAGCAGCAACCTACGAGCAGTACTTC. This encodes CASSKGLAATYEQYF.

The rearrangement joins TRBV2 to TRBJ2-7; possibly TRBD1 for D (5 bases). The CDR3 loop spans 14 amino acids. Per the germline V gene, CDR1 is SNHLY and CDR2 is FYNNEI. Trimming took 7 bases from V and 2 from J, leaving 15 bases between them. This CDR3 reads CASIKDTVTYEQYF. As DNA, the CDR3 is TGTGCCAGCATCAAGGACACTGTAACCTACGAGCAGTACTTC.

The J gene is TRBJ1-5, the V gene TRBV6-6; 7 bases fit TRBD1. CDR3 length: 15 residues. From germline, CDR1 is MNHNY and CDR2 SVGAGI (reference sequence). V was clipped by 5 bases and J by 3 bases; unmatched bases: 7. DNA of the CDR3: TGTGCCAGCAGTACCTGGACAGGCATCAATCAGCCCCAGCATTTT. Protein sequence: CASSTWTGINQPQHF.

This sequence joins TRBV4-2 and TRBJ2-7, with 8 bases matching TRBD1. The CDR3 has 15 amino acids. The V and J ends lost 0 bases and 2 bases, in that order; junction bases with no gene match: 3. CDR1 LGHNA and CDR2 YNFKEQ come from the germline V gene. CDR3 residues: CASSQEVRGPYEQYF. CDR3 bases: TGTGCCAGCAGCCAAGAGGTCAGGGGGCCCTACGAGCAGTACTTC.

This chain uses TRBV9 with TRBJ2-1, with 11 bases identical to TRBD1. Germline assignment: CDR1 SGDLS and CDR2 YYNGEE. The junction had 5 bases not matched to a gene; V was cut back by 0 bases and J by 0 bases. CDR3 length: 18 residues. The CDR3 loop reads CASSVEVGQGGSYNEQFF. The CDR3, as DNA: TGTGCCAGCAGCGTAGAGGTGGGACAGGGGGGCTCCTACAATGAGCAGTTCTTC.

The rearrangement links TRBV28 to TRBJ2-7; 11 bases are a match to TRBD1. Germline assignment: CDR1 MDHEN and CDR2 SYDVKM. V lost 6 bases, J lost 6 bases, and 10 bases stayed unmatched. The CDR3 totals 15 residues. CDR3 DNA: TGTGCCAGCAGAACGGGACAGGGGGTTTTGGGCGAGCAGTACTTC. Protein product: CASRTGQGVLGEQYF.

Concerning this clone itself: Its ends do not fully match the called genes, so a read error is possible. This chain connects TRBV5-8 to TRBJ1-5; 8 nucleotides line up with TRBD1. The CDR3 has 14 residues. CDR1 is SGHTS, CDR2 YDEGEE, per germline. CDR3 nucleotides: TGTGTCAGCAGTCCCGGACAGGGAGGTCAGCCCCAGCATTTT. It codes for CVSSPGQGGQPQHF.

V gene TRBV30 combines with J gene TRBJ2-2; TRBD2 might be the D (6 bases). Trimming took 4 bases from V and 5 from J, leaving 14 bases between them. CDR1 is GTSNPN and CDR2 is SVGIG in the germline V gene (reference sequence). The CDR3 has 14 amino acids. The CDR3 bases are TGTGCCTGGACCCTACTAGGAGGGACCGGGGAGCTGTTTTTT. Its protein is CAWTLLGGTGELFF.

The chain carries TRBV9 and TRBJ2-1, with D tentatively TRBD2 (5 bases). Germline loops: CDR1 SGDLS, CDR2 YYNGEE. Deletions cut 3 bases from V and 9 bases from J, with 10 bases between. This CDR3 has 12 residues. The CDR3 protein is CASSAHEGEQFF. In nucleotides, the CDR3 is TGTGCCAGCAGCGCCCACGAGGGTGAGCAGTTCTTC.

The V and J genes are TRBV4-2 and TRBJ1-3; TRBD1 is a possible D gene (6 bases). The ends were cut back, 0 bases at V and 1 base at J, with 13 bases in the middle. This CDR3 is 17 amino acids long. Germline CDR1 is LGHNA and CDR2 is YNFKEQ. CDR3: CASSQDPPGTSGNTIYF. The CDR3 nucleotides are TGTGCCAGCAGCCAAGACCCCCCTGGGACATCTGGAAACACCATATATTTT.

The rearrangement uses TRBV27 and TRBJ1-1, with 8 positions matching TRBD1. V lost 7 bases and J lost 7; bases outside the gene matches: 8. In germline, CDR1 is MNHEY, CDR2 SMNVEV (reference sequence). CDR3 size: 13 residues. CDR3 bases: TGTGCCAGCAAGACAGGGGCCATCGGTGAAGCTTTCTTT. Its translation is CASKTGAIGEAFF.